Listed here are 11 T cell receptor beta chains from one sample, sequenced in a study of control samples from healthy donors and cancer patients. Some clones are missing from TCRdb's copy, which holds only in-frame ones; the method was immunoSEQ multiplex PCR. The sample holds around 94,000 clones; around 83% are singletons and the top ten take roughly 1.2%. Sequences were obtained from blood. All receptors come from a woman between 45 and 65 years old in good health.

Written as DNA, the CDR3 is TGTGCCAGCAGCTTGGACAGGGGGCTTGGGACCCAGTACTTC. It specifies CASSLDRGLGTQYF. V gene TRBV5-8 combines with J gene TRBJ2-5; TRBD1 matches 9 bases. V trimming: 0 bases; J trimming: 7 bases; junction bases outside the gene matches: 4. CDR1 is SGHTS, CDR2 YDEGEE, per germline. The CDR3 spans 14 residues. The whole variable domain, filled in from reference TRBV5-8 and TRBJ2-5, reads EAGVTQSPTHLIKTRGQQATLRCSPISGHTSVYWYQQALGLGLQFLLWYDEGEERNRGNFPPRFSGRQFPNYSSELNVNALELEDSALYLCASSLDRGLGTQYFGPGTRLLVL.

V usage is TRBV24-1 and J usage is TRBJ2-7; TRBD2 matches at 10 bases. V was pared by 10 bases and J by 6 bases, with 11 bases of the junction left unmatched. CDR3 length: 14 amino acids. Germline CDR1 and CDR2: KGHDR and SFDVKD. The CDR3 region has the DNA TGTGCCACGGGGCAGAGCGGGGGGGCCGGCGAGCAGTACTTC. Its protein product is CATGQSGGAGEQYF.

The DNA of the CDR3 is TGCAGCGTTGACTTTGGGTCCCACAATGAGCAGTTCTTC. Its protein product is CSVDFGSHNEQFF. J is TRBJ2-1 and V is TRBV29-1, with D unresolved. Trimming removed 3 bases at V and 5 bases at J, with 11 bases between. CDR3 length: 13 residues. Germline-derived CDR1 and CDR2 are SQVTM and ANQGSEA.

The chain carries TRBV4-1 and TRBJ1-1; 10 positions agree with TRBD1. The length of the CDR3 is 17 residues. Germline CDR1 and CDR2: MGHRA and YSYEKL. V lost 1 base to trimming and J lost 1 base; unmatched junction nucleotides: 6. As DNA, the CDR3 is TGCGCCAGCAGCCAAGGGACAGGGGGAGTCCAGAACACTGAAGCTTTCTTT. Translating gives CASSQGTGGVQNTEAFF.

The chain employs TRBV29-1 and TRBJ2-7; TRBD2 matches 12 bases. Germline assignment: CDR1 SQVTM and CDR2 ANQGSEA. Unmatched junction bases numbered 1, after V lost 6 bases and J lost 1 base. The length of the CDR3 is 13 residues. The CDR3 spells CSVGTSGSYEQYF. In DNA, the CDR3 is TGCAGCGTGGGGACTAGCGGGTCCTACGAGCAGTACTTC.

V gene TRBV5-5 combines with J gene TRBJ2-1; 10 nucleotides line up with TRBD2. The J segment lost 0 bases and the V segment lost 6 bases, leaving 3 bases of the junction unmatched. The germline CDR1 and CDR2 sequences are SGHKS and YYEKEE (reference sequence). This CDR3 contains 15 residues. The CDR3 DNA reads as TGTGCCAGCACCGTAGCGGGGGGCTCCTACAATGAGCAGTTCTTC. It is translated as CASTVAGGSYNEQFF.

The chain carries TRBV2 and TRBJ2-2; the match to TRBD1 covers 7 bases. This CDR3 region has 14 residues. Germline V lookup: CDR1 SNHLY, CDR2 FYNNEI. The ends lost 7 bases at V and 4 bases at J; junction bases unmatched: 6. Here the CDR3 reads CASTPDRVTGELFF. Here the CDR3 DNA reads TGTGCCAGCACCCCAGACAGGGTCACCGGGGAGCTGTTTTTT.

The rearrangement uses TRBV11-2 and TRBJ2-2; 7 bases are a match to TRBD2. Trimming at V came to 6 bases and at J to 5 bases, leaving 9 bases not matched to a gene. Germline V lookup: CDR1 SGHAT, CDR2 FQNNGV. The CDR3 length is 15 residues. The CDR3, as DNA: TGTGCCAGCAGACGACTAGCTGGGGGGACCGGGGAGCTGTTTTTT. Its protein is CASRRLAGGTGELFF.

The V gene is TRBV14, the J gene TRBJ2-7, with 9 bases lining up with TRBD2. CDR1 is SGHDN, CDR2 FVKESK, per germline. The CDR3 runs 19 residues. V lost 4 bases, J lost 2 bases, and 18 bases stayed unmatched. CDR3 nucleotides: TGTGCCAGCAGCCTTGGGGTACTAGCGGGCGGGCGCGGCGCCTACGAGCAGTACTTC. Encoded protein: CASSLGVLAGGRGAYEQYF.

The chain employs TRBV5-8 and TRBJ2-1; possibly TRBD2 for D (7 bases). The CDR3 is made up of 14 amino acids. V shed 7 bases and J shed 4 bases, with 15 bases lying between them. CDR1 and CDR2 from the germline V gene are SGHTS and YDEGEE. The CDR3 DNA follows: TGTGCCAGCCCGGGGGGCTACTCTTACAATGAGCAGTTCTTC. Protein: CASPGGYSYNEQFF. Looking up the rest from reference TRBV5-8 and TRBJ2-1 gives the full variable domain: EAGVTQSPTHLIKTRGQQATLRCSPISGHTSVYWYQQALGLGLQFLLWYDEGEERNRGNFPPRFSGRQFPNYSSELNVNALELEDSALYLCASPGGYSYNEQFFGPGTRLTVL.

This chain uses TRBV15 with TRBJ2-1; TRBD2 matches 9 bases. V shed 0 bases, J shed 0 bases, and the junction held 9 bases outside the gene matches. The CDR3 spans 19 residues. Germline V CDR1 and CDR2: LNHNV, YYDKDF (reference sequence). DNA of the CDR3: TGTGCCACCAGCAGAGATCGAGGCGGGAGGGCCCGCTCCTACAATGAGCAGTTCTTC. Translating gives CATSRDRGGRARSYNEQFF.